The rows below give T cell receptor beta chains drawn from one sample of a study of T cell responses to AZD1222 COVID-19 vaccine. The assay was immunoSEQ multiplex PCR, and TCRdb's table has in-frame clones only and misses some. The profile shows some 170,000 clones, 90% to 95% of them singletons. The material sequenced was peripheral blood, taken 28 days after the second AZD1222 dose. The receptors were gathered from an adult who received the AZD1222 COVID-19 vaccine. CDR3s leave out the opening cysteine and the closing phenylalanine or tryptophan. Each record gives: clone size, V gene, CDR3 protein. Part of the rows lack a size; the others show once, few, many or a class for expanded clones.

clone_size: few; v_call: TRBV7-7; cdr3_aa: ASSLDDTGEQY
clone_size: NA; v_call: TRBV10-3; cdr3_aa: AIKGTSANNEQF
clone_size: NA; v_call: TRBV2; cdr3_aa: ASVKGAGDGYT
clone_size: few; v_call: TRBV15; cdr3_aa: ATSRDRIYGYT
clone_size: NA; v_call: TRBV27; cdr3_aa: ASSVDRGQPQH
clone_size: NA; v_call: TRBV7-2; cdr3_aa: ASSFSPSFHTTEAF
clone_size: NA; v_call: TRBV4-2; cdr3_aa: ASSQEGTAGNQPQH
clone_size: NA; v_call: TRBV4-1; cdr3_aa: ASSRDRRQDREGAF
clone_size: NA; v_call: TRBV27; cdr3_aa: ASRPGQGASGRSWNEQF
clone_size: NA; v_call: TRBV5-1; cdr3_aa: ASSQTDSYEQY
clone_size: NA; v_call: TRBV18; cdr3_aa: ASSPPSQPQH
clone_size: NA; v_call: TRBV12-3/TRBV12-4; cdr3_aa: ASTTGAWREQY
clone_size: NA; v_call: TRBV4-1; cdr3_aa: ASSQAHREESGYT
clone_size: NA; v_call: TRBV29-1; cdr3_aa: SVGPGGREETQY
clone_size: NA; v_call: TRBV6-5; cdr3_aa: ASSPTWGQFYT
clone_size: NA; v_call: TRBV19; cdr3_aa: ASSIGLSGNYEQY
clone_size: NA; v_call: TRBV29-1; cdr3_aa: SVQDRGLIEAF
clone_size: NA; v_call: TRBV4-2; cdr3_aa: ASKDSGNTIY
clone_size: NA; v_call: TRBV18; cdr3_aa: ASSAGHVIYGYT
clone_size: NA; v_call: TRBV10-3; cdr3_aa: AISAGGIANIQY
clone_size: NA; v_call: TRBV7-2; cdr3_aa: ASSSGVTDTQY
clone_size: NA; v_call: TRBV7-6; cdr3_aa: ASSLASGDVSQPQH
clone_size: NA; v_call: TRBV3-1/TRBV3-2; cdr3_aa: ALNGGAPYEQY
clone_size: NA; v_call: TRBV12-3/TRBV12-4; cdr3_aa: ASRSSMGSPLH
clone_size: few; v_call: TRBV11-2; cdr3_aa: ASSLARVPGFNEQF
clone_size: NA; v_call: TRBV5-1; cdr3_aa: ASQPGGGGLAF
clone_size: NA; v_call: TRBV5-8; cdr3_aa: ASSLETGFYGYT
clone_size: NA; v_call: TRBV12-5; cdr3_aa: ASGHSYGNTIY
clone_size: NA; v_call: TRBV15; cdr3_aa: ATTPGQPNTEAF
clone_size: NA; v_call: TRBV2; cdr3_aa: ASSVTGLSAF
clone_size: NA; v_call: TRBV5-1; cdr3_aa: ASSKREGVEQY
clone_size: NA; v_call: TRBV12-3/TRBV12-4; cdr3_aa: ASSFRGGGELF
clone_size: NA; v_call: TRBV5-1; cdr3_aa: ASSFANTGELF
clone_size: NA; v_call: TRBV6-1; cdr3_aa: ASSEGPRGGQANEQY
clone_size: NA; v_call: TRBV9; cdr3_aa: ASSVSAGGGRTDTQY
clone_size: NA; v_call: TRBV30; cdr3_aa: AWSGGDSYGYT
clone_size: NA; v_call: TRBV18; cdr3_aa: ASSPRRGPVGDTEAF
clone_size: NA; v_call: TRBV10-2; cdr3_aa: ASRKQGSTEAF
clone_size: NA; v_call: TRBV20-1; cdr3_aa: SASPTSGEEQY
clone_size: NA; v_call: TRBV5-5; cdr3_aa: ASSLEQAVAEAF
clone_size: NA; v_call: TRBV7-9; cdr3_aa: ASSPGQENEKLF
clone_size: NA; v_call: TRBV7-2; cdr3_aa: ASSPGTLGGYT
clone_size: NA; v_call: TRBV11-2; cdr3_aa: ASSLAGDYEQY
clone_size: NA; v_call: TRBV5-6; cdr3_aa: ASSLSGQYNEQF
clone_size: NA; v_call: TRBV10-2; cdr3_aa: ASLGAGSGANVLT
clone_size: NA; v_call: TRBV6-1; cdr3_aa: ASSEIRAIYGYT
clone_size: NA; v_call: TRBV11-3; cdr3_aa: ASSLTNTGNEQF
clone_size: NA; v_call: TRBV10-3; cdr3_aa: AISGGTSGTVYEQY